This TCR beta chain was identified in a study of identifying expanded T cells in peripheral blood. The study's findings and limits: Clone count variance between approximately two-week samples rose with total template count.

No infections or other immune events were documented during collection. Trimming shortened V by 4 bases and J by 8 bases, and 12 bases separated the two germline ends. The CDR3 is made up of 13 amino acids. From germline, CDR1 is WSHSY and CDR2 SAAADI. This clone was observed a few times. Its specificity is unknown. Measured with immunoSEQ multiplex PCR; TCRdb has only the in-frame clones, and not every one. The sample comprises roughly 56,000 clones, about 80% of which are singletons, and approximately 17% rests with the top ten. Sequenced material: blood. This receptor was obtained from a person aged 18-70 years in good health. The chain couples TRBV10-2 to TRBJ2-1; D remains ambiguous. The CDR3 DNA reads as TGCGCCAGCAGTGCTCTCCGTTTGGATGAGCAGTTCTTC. Amino acids: CASSALRLDEQFF.